This T cell receptor (beta chain) originates from a study of blood T cell repertoires in COVID-19. Overall study: COVID-19 samples collected from the United States, Italy and Spain covered acute and convalescent phases.

The protocol was immunoSEQ multiplex PCR, while the TCRdb copy is restricted to in-frame clones and leaves out a portion. This sample has approximately 160,000 clones; around 84% occur once, and the top ten carry roughly 7%. This CDR3 has 15 residues. V was cut by 0 bases and J by 4 bases, with 12 bases left in between. Germline V gene lookup returns CDR1 LGHDT and CDR2 YNNKEL (reference sequence). The source material was PBMCs or T cells enriched from blood (not recorded which). The V call is TRBV3-1 (or the pseudogene TRBV3-2), the J call TRBJ1-2; the D is unclear. The TCR was taken from a man in his fifties or sixties who had recovered from COVID-19. For the CDR3, the DNA is TGTGCCAGCAGCCAAGATCGGTCTCTTCTCTATGGCTACACCTTC. Its protein is CASSQDRSLLYGYTF.